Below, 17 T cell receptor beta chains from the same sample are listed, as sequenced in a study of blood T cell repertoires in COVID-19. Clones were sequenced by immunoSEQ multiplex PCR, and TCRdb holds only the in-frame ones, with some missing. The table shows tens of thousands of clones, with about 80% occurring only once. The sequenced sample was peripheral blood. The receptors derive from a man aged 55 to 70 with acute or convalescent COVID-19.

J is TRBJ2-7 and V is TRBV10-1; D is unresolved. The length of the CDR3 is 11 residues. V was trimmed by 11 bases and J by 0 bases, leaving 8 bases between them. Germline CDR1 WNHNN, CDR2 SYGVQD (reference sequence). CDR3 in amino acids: CAVQCSYEQYF. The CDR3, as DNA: TGCGCCGTCCAATGCTCCTACGAGCAGTACTTC.

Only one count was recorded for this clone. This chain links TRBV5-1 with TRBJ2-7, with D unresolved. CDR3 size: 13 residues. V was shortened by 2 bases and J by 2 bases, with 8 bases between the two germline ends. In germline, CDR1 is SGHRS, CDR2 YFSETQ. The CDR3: CASSLSPPYEQYF. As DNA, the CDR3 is TGCGCCAGCAGCTTAAGCCCTCCCTACGAGCAGTACTTC.

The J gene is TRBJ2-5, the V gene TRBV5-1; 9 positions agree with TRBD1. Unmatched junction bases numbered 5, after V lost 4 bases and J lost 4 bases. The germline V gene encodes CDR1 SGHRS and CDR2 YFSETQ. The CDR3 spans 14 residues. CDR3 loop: CASSPGTGIETQYF. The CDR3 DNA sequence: TGCGCCAGCAGCCCCGGGACAGGGATAGAGACCCAGTACTTC.

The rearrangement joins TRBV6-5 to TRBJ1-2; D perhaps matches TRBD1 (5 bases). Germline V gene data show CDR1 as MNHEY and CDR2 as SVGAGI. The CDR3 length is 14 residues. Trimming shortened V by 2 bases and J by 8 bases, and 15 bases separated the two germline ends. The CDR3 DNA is TGTGCCAGCAGTTACGACTCCGTAGGGGAAGGCTACACCTTC. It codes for CASSYDSVGEGYTF.

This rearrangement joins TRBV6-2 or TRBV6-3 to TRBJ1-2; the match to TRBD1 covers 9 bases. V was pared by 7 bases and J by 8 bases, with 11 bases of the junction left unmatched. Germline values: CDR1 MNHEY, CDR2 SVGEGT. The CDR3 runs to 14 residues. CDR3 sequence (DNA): TGTGCCAGCACCCCACTGGGACAGGGCGTCGGCTACACCTTC. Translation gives CASTPLGQGVGYTF.

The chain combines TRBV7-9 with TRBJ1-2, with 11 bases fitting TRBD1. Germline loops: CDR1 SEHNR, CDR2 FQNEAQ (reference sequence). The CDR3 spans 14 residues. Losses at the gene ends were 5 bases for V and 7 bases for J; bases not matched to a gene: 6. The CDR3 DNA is TGTGCCAGCAGCCCGGACAGGGGGCTGGCTGGCTACACCTTC. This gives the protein CASSPDRGLAGYTF. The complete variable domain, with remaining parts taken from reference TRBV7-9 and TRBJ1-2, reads DTGVSQNPRHKITKRGQNVTFRCDPISEHNRLYWYRQTLGQGPEFLTYFQNEAQLEKSRLLSDRFSAERPKGSFSTLEIQRTEQGDSAMYLCASSPDRGLAGYTFGSGTRLTVV.

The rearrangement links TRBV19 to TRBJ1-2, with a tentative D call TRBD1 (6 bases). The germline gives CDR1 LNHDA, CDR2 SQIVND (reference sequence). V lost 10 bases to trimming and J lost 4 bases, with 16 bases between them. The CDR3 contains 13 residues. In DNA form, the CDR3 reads TGTGCCATCACACAGGGATATGGCTATGGCTACACCTTC. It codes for CAITQGYGYGYTF.

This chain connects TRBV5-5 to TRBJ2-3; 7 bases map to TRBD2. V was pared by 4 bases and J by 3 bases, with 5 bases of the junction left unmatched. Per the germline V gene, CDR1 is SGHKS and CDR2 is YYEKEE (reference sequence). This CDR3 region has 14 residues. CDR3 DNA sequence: TGTGCCAGCAGCCCCGGGGAGGGAACAGATACGCAGTATTTT. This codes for CASSPGEGTDTQYF.

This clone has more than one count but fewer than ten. The DNA for the CDR3 is TGTGCCAGCAGCTTGGTAATCGGGGGTGGTAATGGCTACACCTTC. Encoded protein: CASSLVIGGGNGYTF. The chain couples TRBV5-5 to TRBJ1-2, with D perhaps TRBD1 (5 bases). The length of the CDR3 is 15 residues. Germline V gene lookup returns CDR1 SGHKS and CDR2 YYEKEE (reference sequence). V shed 0 bases and J shed 6 bases, with 15 bases lying between them.

The CDR3 DNA reads as TGTGCCAGTAGTACACCACAGGGGGCTTATGGCTACACCTTC. Its translation: CASSTPQGAYGYTF. The chain employs TRBV19 and TRBJ1-2; 9 bases agree with TRBD1. The junction had 5 bases not matched to a gene; V was cut back by 4 bases and J by 5 bases. CDR1 LNHDA and CDR2 SQIVND come from the germline V gene (reference sequence). The CDR3 has 14 amino acids.

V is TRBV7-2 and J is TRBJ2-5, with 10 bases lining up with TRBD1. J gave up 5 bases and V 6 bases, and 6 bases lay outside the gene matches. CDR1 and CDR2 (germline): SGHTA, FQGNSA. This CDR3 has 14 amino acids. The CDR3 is CASRPGDRGETQYF. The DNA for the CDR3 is TGTGCCAGCAGGCCGGGGGACAGGGGTGAGACCCAGTACTTC.

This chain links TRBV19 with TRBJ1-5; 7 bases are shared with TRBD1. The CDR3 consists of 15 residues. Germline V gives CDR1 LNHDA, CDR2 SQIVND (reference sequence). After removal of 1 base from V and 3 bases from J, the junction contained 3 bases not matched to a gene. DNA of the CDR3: TGTGCCAGTAGTATAGGGGGACAGTCCAATCAGCCCCAGCATTTT. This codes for CASSIGGQSNQPQHF.

CDR3 in amino acids: CASSAGTPSPLHF. As DNA, the CDR3 is TGTGCCAGCAGCGCCGGGACACCTTCACCCCTCCACTTT. The V call is TRBV13, the J call TRBJ1-6; weak D call: TRBD1 (6 bases). The CDR3 is 13 residues long. Per the germline V gene, CDR1 is PRHDT and CDR2 is FYEKMQ (reference sequence). Trimming pared 5 bases from V and 9 bases from J, leaving 11 bases between.

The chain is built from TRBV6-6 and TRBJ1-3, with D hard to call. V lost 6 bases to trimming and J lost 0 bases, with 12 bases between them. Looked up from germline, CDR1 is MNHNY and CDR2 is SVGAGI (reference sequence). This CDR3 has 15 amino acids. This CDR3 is CASRMQVHSGNTIYF. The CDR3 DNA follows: TGTGCCAGCAGAATGCAGGTCCACTCTGGAAACACCATATATTTT.

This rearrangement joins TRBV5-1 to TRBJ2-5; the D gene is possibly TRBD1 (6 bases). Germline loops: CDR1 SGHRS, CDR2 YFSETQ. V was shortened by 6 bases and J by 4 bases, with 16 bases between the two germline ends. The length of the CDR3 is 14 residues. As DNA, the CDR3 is TGCGCCAGCAAGACAGGCCTAGAAGGAGAGACCCAGTACTTC. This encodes CASKTGLEGETQYF.

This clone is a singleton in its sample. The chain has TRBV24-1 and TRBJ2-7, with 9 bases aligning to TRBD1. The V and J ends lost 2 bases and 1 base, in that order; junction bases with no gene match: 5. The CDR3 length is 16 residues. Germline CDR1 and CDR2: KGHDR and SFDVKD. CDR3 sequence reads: CATSDSGQGWSYEQYF. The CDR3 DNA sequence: TGTGCCACCAGTGATTCGGGACAGGGATGGTCCTACGAGCAGTACTTC.

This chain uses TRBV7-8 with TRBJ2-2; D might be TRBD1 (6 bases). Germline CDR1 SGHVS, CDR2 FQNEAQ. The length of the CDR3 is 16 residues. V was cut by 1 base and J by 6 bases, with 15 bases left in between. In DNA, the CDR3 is TGTGCCAGCAGCTTAGGAACAGGGATGTACCCCGGGGAGCTGTTTTTT. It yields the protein CASSLGTGMYPGELFF.